This TCR beta chain comes out of a study of regulatory T cells in long-lasting Graves disease. About this clonotype: Given a much more abundant clone one base away, this may be a read error.

Researchers made TCR beta libraries by using iRepertoire HTBI primers and running Arm-PCR on CDR3 regions. TCRdb re-called the multiplex PCR reads with MiXCR, one entry per CDR3 protein. There are 530,000 or so distinct CDR3 sequences in the sample; more than 15% occur only once, and 12% lies in the top ten. Looked up from germline, CDR1 is SQVTM and CDR2 is ANQGSEA. The CDR3 is made up of 15 amino acids. J gave up 8 bases and V 6 bases, and 17 bases lay outside the gene matches. As to time point: newly diagnosed GD, antithyroid drugs for less than 3 months. PBMC RNA was the source of the TCR library. These data were also filed under a second study, of T cells in Graves' hyperthyroidism and ophthalmopathy. This second report adds: Ophthalmopathy was model-predicted a median about six months pre-onset.

This chain uses TRBV29-1 with TRBJ1-1; TRBD1 aligns across 8 bases. This material consisted of peripheral blood mononuclear cells (PBMCs), taken at new diagnosis, from a patient treated with antithyroid drugs. The receptor comes from a man aged 18 to 35 with Graves disease. CDR3: CSVRQGNLGHEEAFF. The CDR3 bases are TGCAGCGTGCGACAGGGGAATTTGGGCCACGAAGAAGCTTTCTTT.